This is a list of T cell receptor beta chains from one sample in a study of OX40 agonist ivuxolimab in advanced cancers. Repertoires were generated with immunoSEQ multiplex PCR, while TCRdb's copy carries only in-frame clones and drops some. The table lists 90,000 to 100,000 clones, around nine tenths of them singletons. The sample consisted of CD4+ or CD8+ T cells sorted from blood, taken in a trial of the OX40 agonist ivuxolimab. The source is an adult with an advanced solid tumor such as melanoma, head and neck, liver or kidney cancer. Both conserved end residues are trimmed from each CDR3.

CDR3 protein: ASSLRTSGEVRNEQF; V gene: TRBV18; J gene: TRBJ2-1
CDR3 protein: ASSGQLNQPQH; V gene: TRBV19; J gene: TRBJ1-5
CDR3 protein: ASSARTGGNTGELF; V gene: TRBV9; J gene: TRBJ2-2
CDR3 protein: ASSLTGRSYGYT; V gene: TRBV28; J gene: TRBJ1-2
CDR3 protein: ASRRRAGASPPVRGEQF; V gene: TRBV6-4; J gene: TRBJ2-1
CDR3 protein: ASSEVTSRDTQY; V gene: TRBV2; J gene: TRBJ2-3
CDR3 protein: ASSQEGGGANVLT; V gene: TRBV4-2; J gene: TRBJ2-6
CDR3 protein: SFRQGNTEAF; V gene: TRBV29-1; J gene: TRBJ1-1
CDR3 protein: ASSRQPGSEQY; V gene: TRBV4-1; J gene: TRBJ2-3
CDR3 protein: ASRGGGQGYNEQF; V gene: TRBV28; J gene: TRBJ2-1
CDR3 protein: ASSSPGTSGMATYEQY; V gene: TRBV7-9; J gene: TRBJ2-7
CDR3 protein: ASSQGENTEAF; V gene: TRBV18; J gene: TRBJ1-1
CDR3 protein: ASSQDGIYEQY; V gene: TRBV4-1; J gene: TRBJ2-7
CDR3 protein: ASSPMTGSYNEQF; V gene: TRBV18; J gene: TRBJ2-1
CDR3 protein: ASSPRGSNTGELF; V gene: TRBV5-4; J gene: TRBJ2-2
CDR3 protein: ASSLVGSGRDTDTQY; V gene: TRBV28; J gene: TRBJ2-3
CDR3 protein: ASSGGQTSGANVLT; V gene: TRBV2; J gene: TRBJ2-6
CDR3 protein: ASSRTGGMGWTEAF; V gene: TRBV27; J gene: TRBJ1-1
CDR3 protein: ASSSDGRGYGYT; V gene: TRBV6-1; J gene: TRBJ1-2
CDR3 protein: ASSTQGARTQY; V gene: TRBV19; J gene: TRBJ2-5
CDR3 protein: ASSQDSRENEKLF; V gene: TRBV4-2; J gene: TRBJ1-4
CDR3 protein: ASRSGQSTIQETQY; V gene: TRBV6-4; J gene: TRBJ2-5
CDR3 protein: ASSPNKPYNEQF; V gene: TRBV7-2; J gene: TRBJ2-1
CDR3 protein: ASSPIRSSGNDNEQF; V gene: TRBV28; J gene: TRBJ2-1
CDR3 protein: ASSDSLGQGRNQPQH; V gene: TRBV2; J gene: TRBJ1-5
CDR3 protein: ASSASQGASQPQH; V gene: TRBV19; J gene: TRBJ1-5
CDR3 protein: ASSQDWISGEQY; V gene: TRBV5-1; J gene: TRBJ2-7
CDR3 protein: ASSPNPGTAADEQY; V gene: TRBV5-1; J gene: TRBJ2-7
CDR3 protein: ASSLVGGYLYEQY; V gene: TRBV28; J gene: TRBJ2-7
CDR3 protein: ASSPRSAGESSEAF; V gene: TRBV18; J gene: TRBJ1-1
CDR3 protein: ASSLARGSGYT; V gene: TRBV28; J gene: TRBJ1-2
CDR3 protein: ASGLQDTQY; V gene: TRBV12-5; J gene: TRBJ2-3
CDR3 protein: ASSTGLAPPADTQY; V gene: TRBV19; J gene: TRBJ2-3
CDR3 protein: ASSQGTSESTDTQY; V gene: TRBV5-4; J gene: TRBJ2-3